The 25 T cell receptor beta chains given below trace back to one sample, sequenced in a study of OX40 agonist ivuxolimab in advanced cancers. Only in-frame clones appear in the TCRdb table, and some are missing; sequencing was by immunoSEQ multiplex PCR. Of 5,500 to 7,000 clones listed, about three quarters are singletons. Source: CD4+ or CD8+ T cells sorted from blood, taken in a trial of the OX40 agonist ivuxolimab. The receptors originated from an adult with an advanced solid tumor such as melanoma, head and neck, liver or kidney cancer.

This CDR3 is CALRDGSNQPQHF. As DNA, the CDR3 is TGTGCTCTGAGGGACGGGAGCAATCAGCCCCAGCATTTT. V gene TRBV28 combines with J gene TRBJ1-5; TRBD1 is a possible D gene (5 bases). The CDR3 totals 13 residues. Per germline, CDR1 MDHEN and CDR2 SYDVKM.

J is TRBJ1-3 and V is TRBV5-6; D gene uncertain. Germline V gene sequence: CDR1 SGHDT, CDR2 YYEEEE. The CDR3 runs 15 residues. Deletions cut 4 bases from V and 0 bases from J, with 11 bases between. The CDR3 nucleotides are TGTGCCAGCAGCGCGGTAGCCTCCTCTGGAAACACCATATATTTT. It specifies CASSAVASSGNTIYF.

The CDR3 sequence: CASTTTRSSSYNEQFF. DNA of the CDR3: TGTGCCAGCACAACGACCCGAAGCAGCTCCTACAATGAGCAGTTCTTC. The rearrangement uses TRBV2 and TRBJ2-1, with D hard to call. The CDR3 length is 16 residues. Germline lookup yields CDR1 SNHLY and CDR2 FYNNEI. V lost 7 bases and J lost 0, with 16 bases in between.

This clone was observed once. The chain employs TRBV6-5 and TRBJ1-2; D might be TRBD1 (5 bases). The CDR3 runs 13 residues. Trimming shortened V by 2 bases and J by 5 bases, and 9 bases separated the two germline ends. Germline V lookup: CDR1 MNHEY, CDR2 SVGAGI. This CDR3 reads CASSYRGPYGYTF. DNA for the CDR3: TGTGCCAGCAGTTACCGGGGACCTTATGGCTACACCTTC.

The chain couples TRBV4-2 to TRBJ2-7; D may be TRBD2 (5 bases). Germline-derived CDR1 and CDR2 are LGHNA and YNFKEQ. Trimming stripped 2 bases from V and 4 bases from J, with 18 bases between. The CDR3 length is 16 residues. The CDR3 nucleotides read TGTGCCAGCAGCCAAACCTTACTAGGTACCGCGTACGAGCAGTACTTC. It specifies CASSQTLLGTAYEQYF.

The rearrangement links TRBV2 to TRBJ2-3; D ambiguous. CDR3 length: 14 amino acids. Germline V gives CDR1 SNHLY, CDR2 FYNNEI. Trimming removed 0 bases at V and 0 bases at J, with 4 bases between. The DNA for the CDR3 is TGTGCCAGCAGTGAAGCGTGGAGCACAGATACGCAGTATTTT. Its protein product is CASSEAWSTDTQYF.

The V gene is TRBV7-2, the J gene TRBJ1-2; a possible D gene is TRBD1 (6 bases). Germline V gene lookup returns CDR1 SGHTA and CDR2 FQGNSA. The length of the CDR3 is 15 residues. The germline V and J ends were trimmed by 5 bases and 3 bases, with 16 bases remaining between them. CDR3 nucleotide sequence: TGTGCCAGCAGCCCAAACCGGGGGGCGCACTATGGCTACACCTTC. It encodes CASSPNRGAHYGYTF.

The chain carries TRBV28 and TRBJ2-7, with D uncertain. V was clipped by 5 bases and J by 3 bases, with 8 bases between them. Germline CDR1 is MDHEN and CDR2 is SYDVKM. The CDR3 extends over 12 amino acids. CDR3 bases: TGTGCCAGCAGTCCTCCTGACTACGAGCAGTACTTC. This gives the protein CASSPPDYEQYF.

The chain is built from TRBV11-2 and TRBJ2-7; D is uncertain. Germline CDR1 reads SGHAT; CDR2 reads FQNNGV. CDR3 length: 12 amino acids. V shed 0 bases and J shed 5 bases, with 5 bases lying between them. The CDR3 reads CASSLEVHEQYF. The CDR3 bases are TGTGCCAGCAGCTTAGAGGTACACGAGCAGTACTTC.

This clone was seen a single time. The rearrangement uses TRBV4-3 and TRBJ1-2; 7 bases match TRBD1. The junction had 9 bases not matched to a gene; V was cut back by 3 bases and J by 5 bases. The CDR3 is made up of 15 amino acids. Germline V gene data show CDR1 as LGHNA and CDR2 as YSLEER. CDR3 in amino acids: CASSQSRGQTYGYTF. The CDR3 region has the DNA TGCGCCAGCAGCCAGTCCCGGGGACAGACTTATGGCTACACCTTC.

The chain couples TRBV6-6 to TRBJ2-7; D ambiguous. There are 11 residues in the CDR3. V gave up 4 bases and J gave up 3 bases, with 4 bases separating them. CDR1 and CDR2 from the germline V gene are MNHNY and SVGAGI (reference sequence). CDR3 sequence reads: CASSSIYEQYF. CDR3 nucleotide sequence: TGTGCCAGCAGTTCGATCTACGAGCAGTACTTC.

The chain carries TRBV11-3 and TRBJ2-1, with 9 nucleotides matching TRBD1. V trimming: 4 bases; J trimming: 2 bases; junction bases outside the gene matches: 3. The CDR3 runs to 15 residues. Germline loops: CDR1 SGHNT, CDR2 YENEEA. The CDR3 region is CASSWGTGPYNEQFF. DNA for the CDR3: TGTGCCAGCAGCTGGGGGACAGGGCCCTACAATGAGCAGTTCTTC.

CDR3 nucleotide sequence: TGTGCCAGCAGTGAAAGGGGAAATGAGCAGTTCTTC. Its protein product is CASSERGNEQFF. The chain links TRBV25-1 to TRBJ2-1; possible D gene TRBD1, 5 bases. CDR3 length: 12 residues. V lost 2 bases and J 7 bases, leaving 6 bases between the germline ends. In germline, CDR1 is MGHDK, CDR2 SYGVNS.

The V and J genes are TRBV13 and TRBJ2-7, with D possibly TRBD2 on 5 matching bases. This CDR3 contains 14 residues. Trimming pared 5 bases from V and 0 bases from J, leaving 11 bases between. Germline values: CDR1 PRHDT, CDR2 FYEKMQ (reference sequence). This CDR3 is CASSVGMSSYEQYF. CDR3 nucleotides: TGTGCCAGCAGCGTCGGGATGAGCTCCTACGAGCAGTACTTC.

This chain joins TRBV27 and TRBJ1-1; D possibly corresponds to TRBD1 (6 bases). CDR1 and CDR2 from the germline V gene are MNHEY and SMNVEV (reference sequence). The CDR3 is made up of 13 amino acids. V lost 4 bases to trimming and J lost 1 base, with 7 bases between them. CDR3 nucleotides: TGTGCCAGCAGTTGGGACAAGAACACTGAAGCTTTCTTT. Translating it yields CASSWDKNTEAFF.

The rearrangement uses TRBV30 and TRBJ2-7; D is unclear. The V end lost 0 bases, the J end lost 1 base, and 4 bases lay between the germline ends. Per the germline V gene, CDR1 is GTSNPN and CDR2 is SVGIG (reference sequence). There are 12 residues in the CDR3. The CDR3 sequence is CAWSVGSYEQYF. CDR3 DNA: TGTGCCTGGAGTGTAGGGTCCTACGAGCAGTACTTC.

This clone was picked up one time. The chain combines TRBV4-3 with TRBJ2-3; TRBD1 might be the D (5 bases). The CDR3 has 16 amino acids. Germline CDR1 and CDR2: LGHNA and YSLEER. With 1 base removed from V and 1 base from J, the gap between germline ends came to 12 bases. CDR3 nucleotides: TGCGCCAGCAGCCAAGCTCTTAGCAGGGGCACAGATACGCAGTATTTT. Translation gives CASSQALSRGTDTQYF.

By sample share, this clone is large. The chain carries TRBV10-2 and TRBJ2-5; TRBD2 agrees at 10 bases. Germline trimming cut 10 bases from V and 3 bases from J; bases unmatched to any gene: 11. The CDR3 is 15 residues long. Germline CDR1 is WSHSY and CDR2 is SAAADI. The CDR3 here is CAKRGSGGGKETQYF. The DNA for the CDR3 is TGCGCCAAACGGGGGAGCGGGGGGGGGAAAGAGACCCAGTACTTC.

V usage is TRBV2 and J usage is TRBJ1-3; D is unclear. Per germline, CDR1 SNHLY and CDR2 FYNNEI. The germline V and J ends were trimmed by 3 bases and 0 bases, with 9 bases remaining between them. This CDR3 region has 15 residues. This CDR3 reads CASSEWGNSGNTIYF. DNA of the CDR3: TGTGCCAGCAGTGAGTGGGGAAACTCTGGAAACACCATATATTTT.

J is TRBJ2-1 and V is TRBV5-4; unclear D gene. The V gene lost 1 base and the J gene lost 4 bases, with 3 bases spanning the gap. CDR1 is SGHNT, CDR2 YYREEE, per germline (reference sequence). The CDR3 totals 12 residues. The CDR3 DNA reads as TGTGCCAGCAGCTTGCAGTACAATGAGCAGTTCTTC. Translated: CASSLQYNEQFF.

V gene TRBV5-1 combines with J gene TRBJ2-1; D could derive from TRBD1 or TRBD2 (5 bases each). The CDR3 totals 13 residues. Germline V lookup: CDR1 SGHRS, CDR2 YFSETQ. V lost 7 bases, J lost 7 bases, and 15 bases lay in between. The CDR3 loop is CASGASLLNEQFF. CDR3 nucleotides: TGCGCCAGCGGGGCTAGCCTCCTAAATGAGCAGTTCTTC.

V gene TRBV5-1 combines with J gene TRBJ2-7; D possibly corresponds to TRBD1 (5 bases). The CDR3 spans 12 residues. Per germline, CDR1 SGHRS and CDR2 YFSETQ. V lost 3 bases and J 6 bases, leaving 10 bases between the germline ends. Written as DNA, the CDR3 is TGCGCCAGCAGCTATTGGGGCCCCGAGCAGTACTTC. This sequence encodes CASSYWGPEQYF. Using reference TRBV5-1 and TRBJ2-7 for the parts outside the CDR3, the full variable domain is KAGVTQTPRYLIKTRGQQVTLSCSPISGHRSVSWYQQTPGQGLQFLFEYFSETQRNKGNFPGRFSGRQFSNSRSEMNVSTLELGDSALYLCASSYWGPEQYFGPGTRLTVT.

The chain employs TRBV5-6 and TRBJ1-3, with 7 bases lining up with TRBD1. Germline CDR1 is SGHDT and CDR2 is YYEEEE. With 5 bases clipped from V and 0 bases from J, the junction kept 5 bases outside the gene matches. There are 15 residues in the CDR3. The CDR3 region has the DNA TGTGCCAGCAGTCCGACAGGGAGCTCTGGAAACACCATATATTTT. Translation: CASSPTGSSGNTIYF.

The chain links TRBV4-3 to TRBJ2-2; tentative D call: TRBD2 (6 bases). Germline V gene lookup returns CDR1 LGHNA and CDR2 YSLEER. V dropped 0 bases and J dropped 4 bases, with 15 bases sitting between them. This CDR3 is built from 17 residues. The CDR3 sequence is CASSQDRGLGGTGELFF. CDR3 coding DNA: TGCGCCAGCAGCCAAGATAGAGGCCTGGGGGGCACCGGGGAGCTGTTTTTT.

This clone is classed as large. The chain joins TRBV5-1 to TRBJ2-7; D is uncertain. This CDR3 comprises 15 residues. The V gene lost 2 bases and the J gene lost 1 base, with 13 bases spanning the gap. Germline lookup yields CDR1 SGHRS and CDR2 YFSETQ. This CDR3 is CASSLPSVGSYEQYF. The CDR3 DNA reads TGCGCCAGCAGCTTACCCTCAGTGGGTTCCTACGAGCAGTACTTC.